This T cell receptor (beta chain) is from a study of CD8+ T cells in alopecia areata. Extraction of RNA preceded its reverse transcription into cDNA, which served as the sequencing template. Here immunoSEQ multiplex PCR was the method, and the copy in TCRdb shows in-frame clones only, minus some. The profile shows roughly 150,000 clones, about nine tenths of them singletons. Per germline, CDR1 MGHRA and CDR2 YSYEKL. The length of the CDR3 is 17 residues. Trimming pared 0 bases from V and 4 bases from J, leaving 18 bases between. J is TRBJ2-5 and V is TRBV4-1, with D perhaps matching TRBD1 (7 bases). Sequencing used CD8+ T cells sorted from blood, obtained at week 0. The sequence came from a human donor with alopecia areata. CDR3 sequence: CASSQESSAGGRETQYF. The CDR3, as DNA: TGCGCCAGCAGCCAAGAGTCTTCGGCAGGGGGGCGAGAGACCCAGTACTTC.